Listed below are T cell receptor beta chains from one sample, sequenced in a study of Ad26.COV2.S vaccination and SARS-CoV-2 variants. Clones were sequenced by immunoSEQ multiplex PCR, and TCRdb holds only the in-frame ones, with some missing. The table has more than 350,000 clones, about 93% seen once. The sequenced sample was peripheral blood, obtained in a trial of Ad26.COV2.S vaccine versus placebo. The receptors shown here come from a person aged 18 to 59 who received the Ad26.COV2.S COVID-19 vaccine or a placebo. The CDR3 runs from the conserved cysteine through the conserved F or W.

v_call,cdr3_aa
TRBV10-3,CAIRGGPQQETQYF
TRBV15,CATSRAGGNQPQHF
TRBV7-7,CASSSRDRGLIETQYF
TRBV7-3,CASSSTVDRSSSGANVLTF
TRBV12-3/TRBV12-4,CASSPDYNQPQHF
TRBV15,CATSEGRRGNQPQHF
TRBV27,CASSLAGSYEQYF
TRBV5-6,CASSLEASGRTDPYEQYF
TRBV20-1,CSASRAAGYNEQFF
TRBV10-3,CAISERDSGANVLTF